This T cell receptor beta chain was profiled in a study of cytomegalovirus exposure and HLA in healthy donors. The PCR had 60 Vbeta and 13 Jbeta primers. TCRdb keeps only in-frame clones here, not all; method: immunoSEQ multiplex PCR. The sample comprises 170,000 or so clones, approximately 80% of which are singletons, and under 2% rests with the top ten. The CDR3 is made up of 14 amino acids. Germline V gene lookup returns CDR1 SGDLS and CDR2 YYNGEE. V lost 3 bases and J lost 2, with 11 bases in between. The V call is TRBV9, the J call TRBJ1-2, with a tentative D call TRBD1 (5 bases). The sequenced material came from PBMCs. The sequence came from a woman aged 25 to 45 in good health and CMV-seronegative. DNA for the CDR3: TGTGCCAGCAGCGCGAACGGACAAAACTATGGCTACACCTTC. This sequence encodes CASSANGQNYGYTF.